This T cell receptor beta chain comes out of a study of T cell clonality in common variable immunodeficiency. The CDR3 length is 14 residues. Germline assignment: CDR1 SGHRS and CDR2 YFSETQ. The V gene lost 4 bases and the J gene lost 3 bases, with 14 bases spanning the gap. This clone was counted ten times or more. No antigen is known for it. The CDR3 end is not reached by the read, which stops 3 residues before it; the germline J gene fills it in. Notes on the study in general: Reportedly, TCR beta sequences from common variable immunodeficiency showed fewer deletions and N-nucleotide insertions. The cause of increased CVID clonality remains unclear without subpopulation sequencing. CVID patient heterogeneity limited repertoire-clinical complication correlations.

The repertoire was sequenced with immunoSEQ multiplex PCR; TCRdb's copy has only in-frame clones and lacks some. The data show 40,000 to 55,000 clones, with none appearing a single time. The chain combines TRBV5-1 with TRBJ2-7; D is possibly TRBD2 (6 bases). The receptor was isolated from a person aged 18 to 75 in good health. Sequencing was done on a sample of peripheral blood mononuclear cells. The CDR3 sequence is CASSQVGGNYEQYF. The CDR3 bases that were read are TGCGCCAGCAGCCAGGTTGGGGGGAACTACGAG.